A selection of T cell receptor beta chains follows, all from one sample in a study of CD8 T cells in Susac syndrome. TCRdb re-called the immunoSEQ multiplex PCR reads with MiXCR, one entry per CDR3 protein. The data show about 300,000 distinct CDR3 sequences, about 91% seen once. Sequencing was performed on CD8+ T cells from PBMCs. These receptors all stem from a human donor with multiple sclerosis. Each CDR3 is given with its conserved first and last residue. The order of the fields is V gene, J gene, CDR3 protein.

TRBV19	TRBJ2-1	CASSNPRQAGYNEQFF
TRBV29-1	TRBJ2-7	CSVEDPGLQPYEQYF
TRBV20-1	TRBJ2-2	CSAKDPGESGELFF
TRBV27	TRBJ1-1	CASSYQGAHTEAFF
TRBV15	TRBJ2-6	CATTRDTLANVLTF
TRBV16	TRBJ1-2	CASSHQPGPFYGYTF
TRBV4-2	TRBJ1-5	CASRRTGANQPQHF
TRBV4-2	TRBJ2-1	CASTGTRDLSYNEQFF
TRBV9	TRBJ2-5	CASSPVEWPGGTQYF
TRBV23-1	TRBJ2-3	CASSQSKDTQYF
TRBV20-1	TRBJ2-7	CSAREQGALLYEQYF
TRBV28	TRBJ2-7	CASSFVSDTSYEQYF
TRBV28	TRBJ2-7	CASSFFVSYEQYF
TRBV27	TRBJ2-5	CASRGYSEPQETQYF
TRBV7-9	TRBJ2-2	CASSSTRLAGIGNTGELLF
TRBV12-3/TRBV12-4	TRBJ2-2	CASSPGLAGLNTGELFF
TRBV2	TRBJ1-2	CASRLRAYGYTF
TRBV20-1	TRBJ1-1	CSAPGSSGTEAFF
TRBV4-3	TRBJ2-1	CASSQGGEGQGSEQFF
TRBV28	TRBJ2-3	CAPSDGQYF
TRBV20-1	TRBJ1-1	CSARDSRDTEAFF
TRBV21-1	TRBJ2-3	CASIGKTDTQYF
TRBV20-1	TRBJ2-7	CSARGARSVSYEQYF
TRBV15	TRBJ2-3	CATQDPTTDTQYF
TRBV5-4	TRBJ2-5	CASSSGTSGNQETQYF
TRBV29-1	TRBJ2-7	CSAGTSGEQYF
TRBV29-1	TRBJ2-7	CSVEAGTSDYEQYF
TRBV19	TRBJ1-5	CASSWAGRGNQPQHF
TRBV24-1	TRBJ1-5	CATKDGYHSNQPQHF
TRBV7-9	TRBJ2-7	CASSLWDSFEQYF
TRBV19	TRBJ2-2	CASIQGFTGELFF
TRBV10-3	TRBJ2-3	CASSWGPLDGYTQYF